This TCR beta chain was found in a study of early T cells in non-severe SARS-CoV-2 infection. The CDR3 runs 14 residues. Germline values: CDR1 SGDLS, CDR2 YYNGEE. V was clipped by 0 bases and J by 0 bases, with 6 bases between them. Individual cDNA molecules were tagged with unique molecular identifiers. TCRdb recomputed calls from the 5' RACE reads with MiXCR, one row per CDR3 protein. The sample has around 80,000 distinct CDR3 sequences; about 11% are singletons. The chain joins TRBV9 to TRBJ2-5; D not certain. The sample in question was whole blood, obtained at baseline. The source of this sequence is an adult who was a healthcare worker with PCR-confirmed SARS-CoV-2 infection or an uninfected control (not recorded which). The CDR3 sequence: CASSVGSYQETQYF. The CDR3 DNA follows: TGTGCCAGCAGCGTAGGTAGCTACCAAGAGACCCAGTACTTC.